This T cell receptor (beta chain) comes out of a study of blood T cell repertoires in COVID-19. The germline V gene encodes CDR1 SNHLY and CDR2 FYNNEI. The CDR3 extends over 15 amino acids. V dropped 7 bases and J dropped 3; count of bases not matched to a gene: 7. Original data processing: Counts of nucleated cells, estimated from reference gene primer amplification, were obtained. Only in-frame clones appear in the TCRdb table, and some are missing; sequencing was by immunoSEQ multiplex PCR. The DNA gave D and trimming, while V, J and clone size come from that table. The sample contains about 200,000 clones, 85% to 90% of which appear only once.

The TCR comes from a man between 18 and 29 years old with active or convalescent COVID-19. Source material: peripheral blood. The chain combines TRBV2 with TRBJ2-2, with 8 bases identical to TRBD2. DNA for the CDR3: TGTGCCAGCATTCCCGGGACTAGACACACCGGGGAGCTGTTTTTT. Translation gives CASIPGTRHTGELFF. The variable domain in full, completed from reference TRBV2 and TRBJ2-2, reads EPEVTQTPSHQVTQMGQEVILRCVPISNHLYFYWYRQILGQKVEFLVSFYNNEISEKSEIFDDQFSVERPDGSNFTLKIRSTKLEDSAMYFCASIPGTRHTGELFFGEGSRLTVL.